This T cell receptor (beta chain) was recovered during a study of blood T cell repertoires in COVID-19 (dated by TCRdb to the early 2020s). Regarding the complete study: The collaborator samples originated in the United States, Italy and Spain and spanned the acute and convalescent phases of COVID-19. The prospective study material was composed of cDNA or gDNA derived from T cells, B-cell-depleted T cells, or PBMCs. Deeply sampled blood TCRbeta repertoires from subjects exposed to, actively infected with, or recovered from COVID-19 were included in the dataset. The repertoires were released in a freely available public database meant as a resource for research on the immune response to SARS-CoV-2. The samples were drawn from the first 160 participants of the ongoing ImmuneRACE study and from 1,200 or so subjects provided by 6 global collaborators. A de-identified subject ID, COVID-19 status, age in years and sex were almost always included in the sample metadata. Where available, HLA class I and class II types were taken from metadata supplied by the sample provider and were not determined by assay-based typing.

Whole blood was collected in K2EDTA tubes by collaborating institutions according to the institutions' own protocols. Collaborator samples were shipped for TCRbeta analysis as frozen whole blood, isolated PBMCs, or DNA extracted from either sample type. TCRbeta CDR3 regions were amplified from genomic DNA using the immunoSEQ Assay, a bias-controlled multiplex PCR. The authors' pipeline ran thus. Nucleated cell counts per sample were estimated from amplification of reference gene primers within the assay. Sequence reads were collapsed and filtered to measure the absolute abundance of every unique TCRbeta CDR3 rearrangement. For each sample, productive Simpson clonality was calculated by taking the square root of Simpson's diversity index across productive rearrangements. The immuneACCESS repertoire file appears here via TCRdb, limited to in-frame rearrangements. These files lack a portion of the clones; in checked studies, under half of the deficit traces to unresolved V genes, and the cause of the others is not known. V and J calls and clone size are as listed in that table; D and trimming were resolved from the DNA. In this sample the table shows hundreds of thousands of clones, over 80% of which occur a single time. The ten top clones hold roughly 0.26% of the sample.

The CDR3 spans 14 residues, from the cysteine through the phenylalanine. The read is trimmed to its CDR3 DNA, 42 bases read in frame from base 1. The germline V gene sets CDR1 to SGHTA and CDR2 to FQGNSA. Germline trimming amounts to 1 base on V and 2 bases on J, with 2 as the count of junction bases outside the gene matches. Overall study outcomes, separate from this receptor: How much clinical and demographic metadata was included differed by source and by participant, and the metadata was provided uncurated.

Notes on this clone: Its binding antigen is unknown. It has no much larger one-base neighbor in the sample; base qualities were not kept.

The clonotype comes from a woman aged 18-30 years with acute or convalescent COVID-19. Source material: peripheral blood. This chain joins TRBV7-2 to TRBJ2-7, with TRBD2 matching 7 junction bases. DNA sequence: TGTGCCAGCAGCTTAGTAGCGGGTACCTACGAGCAGTACTTC. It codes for CASSLVAGTYEQYF.